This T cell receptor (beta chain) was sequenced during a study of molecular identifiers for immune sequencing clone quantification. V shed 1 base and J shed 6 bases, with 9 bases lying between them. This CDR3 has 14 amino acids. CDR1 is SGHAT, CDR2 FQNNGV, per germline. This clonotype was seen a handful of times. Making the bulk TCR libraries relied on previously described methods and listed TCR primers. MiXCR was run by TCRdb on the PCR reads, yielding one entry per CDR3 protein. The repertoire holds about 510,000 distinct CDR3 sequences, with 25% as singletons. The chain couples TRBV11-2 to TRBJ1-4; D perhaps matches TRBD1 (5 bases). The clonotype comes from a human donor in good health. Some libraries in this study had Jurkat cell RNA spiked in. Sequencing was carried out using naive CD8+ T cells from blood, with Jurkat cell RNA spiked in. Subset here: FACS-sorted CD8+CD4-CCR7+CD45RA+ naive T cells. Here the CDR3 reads CASSLGTQYEKLFF. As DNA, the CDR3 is TGTGCCAGCAGCTTAGGGACACAGTATGAAAAACTGTTTTTT.